Listed here is a single TCR beta chain. Germline V lookup: CDR1 LGHNA, CDR2 YSLEER. Trimming took off 4 bases at V and 8 bases at J, with 5 bases between the two ends. This CDR3 comprises 11 residues. The record originates from a study of blood T cell repertoires in COVID-19. The overall study: Spain, Italy and the United States supplied samples that represented acute and convalescent COVID-19.

TCRdb's copy holds only in-frame clones and misses some; the assay was immunoSEQ multiplex PCR. The profile shows about 170,000 clones, 90% to 95% of them singletons. The J gene is TRBJ1-4, the V gene TRBV4-3; D gene unclear. The sequenced sample consisted of peripheral blood. The sequence was obtained from a man in his fifties with acute or convalescent COVID-19. CDR3 protein: CASSRGEKLFF. CDR3 DNA sequence: TGCGCCAGCAGCCGAGGGGAAAAACTGTTTTTT.